The rows below give T cell receptor beta chains drawn from one sample of a study of cytomegalovirus exposure and HLA in healthy donors. TCRdb keeps only in-frame clones here, not all; method: immunoSEQ multiplex PCR. The sample lists more than 250,000 clones; 86% were seen once. Material for sequencing was PBMCs. These receptor sequences come from a woman between 18 and 29 years old in good health and CMV-seronegative. The CDR3 runs from the conserved cysteine through the conserved F or W. A D gene is named only where the DNA matches it firmly. Size tells how often a clone was seen (once, few, many) or the class of an expanded clone, and some rows leave it out.

V	D	size	J	DNA	CDR3
TRBV7-9	NA	NA	TRBJ2-2	TGTGCCAGCAGCGATGCGGGCGGGACCGGGGAGCTGTTTTTT	CASSDAGGTGELFF
TRBV7-2	TRBD1	NA	TRBJ2-7	TGTGCCAGCAGCCCCGGGACAGGGGACTACGAGCAGTACTTC	CASSPGTGDYEQYF
TRBV18	NA	once	TRBJ1-1	TGTGCCAGCTCCCCGCCTGGCGGGAACACTGAAGCTTTCTTT	CASSPPGGNTEAFF
TRBV21-1	NA	NA	TRBJ2-7	TGTGCCAGCAGCAACGGGGACAGCGTTTTGTGCGAGCAGTACTTC	CASSNGDSVLCEQYF
TRBV6-6	NA	NA	TRBJ2-2	TGTGCCAGCAGCCTATCCACCGGGGAGCTGTTTTTT	CASSLSTGELFF
TRBV6-1	TRBD2	NA	TRBJ2-7	TGTGCCAGCAGTGAAGCTCCGCTAGCGGGCTACGAGCAGTACTTC	CASSEAPLAGYEQYF
TRBV7-3	NA	NA	TRBJ2-2	TGTGCCAGCAGCCCGAACAGGGATCTAAGGACCGGGGAGCTGTTTTTT	CASSPNRDLRTGELFF
TRBV20-1	NA	few	TRBJ1-4	TGCAGTGCTAGCGTTGATGAAAAACTGTTTTTT	CSASVDEKLFF
TRBV5-4	TRBD1	once	TRBJ2-7	TGTGCCAGCAGGGACAGGGCGTCCTACGAGCAGTACTTC	CASRDRASYEQYF
TRBV14	NA	NA	TRBJ2-2	TGTGCCAGCAGCCCCAGACCGGGCACCGGGGAGCTGTTTTTT	CASSPRPGTGELFF
TRBV6-5	TRBD1	NA	TRBJ1-5	TGTGCCAGCAGTGGCATTACAGGGGGAAATCAGCCCCAGCATTTT	CASSGITGGNQPQHF
TRBV13	TRBD1	NA	TRBJ1-2	TGTGCCAGCAGCTTATTACAGGGGGGGCATTATGGCTACACTTTC	CASSLLQGGHYGYTF
TRBV28	TRBD1	NA	TRBJ1-2	TGTGCCAGCAGTTCCGACAGGGGGCGCGGTGGCTACACCTTC	CASSSDRGRGGYTF
TRBV9	TRBD2	NA	TRBJ2-5	TGTGCCAGCAGCGTAGGTCTAGCGGGTATGGAGACCCAGTACTTC	CASSVGLAGMETQYF
TRBV7-9	NA	NA	TRBJ1-5	TGTGCCAGCAGCTTAGAGGGCAGGGCTAGCAATCAGCCCCAGCATTTT	CASSLEGRASNQPQHF
TRBV27	NA	few	TRBJ2-7	TGTGCCAGCAGTTTGTCCAGGGGAAGCTACGAGCAGTACTTC	CASSLSRGSYEQYF